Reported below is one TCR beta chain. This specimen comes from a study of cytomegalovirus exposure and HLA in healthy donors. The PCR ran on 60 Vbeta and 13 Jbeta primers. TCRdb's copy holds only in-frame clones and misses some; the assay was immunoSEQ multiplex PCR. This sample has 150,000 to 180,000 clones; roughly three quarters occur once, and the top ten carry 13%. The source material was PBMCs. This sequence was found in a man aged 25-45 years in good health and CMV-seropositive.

CDR3 region: CASSPVPSGSYEQYF. The CDR3 coding sequence is TGTGCCAGCTCACCAGTTCCTAGCGGGAGCTACGAGCAGTACTTC. The rearrangement links TRBV18 to TRBJ2-7, with 10 bases matching TRBD2. Germline V CDR1 and CDR2: KGHSH, LQKENI. V lost 2 bases and J lost 3; bases outside the gene matches: 4. CDR3 length: 15 amino acids.